The clone carrying this T cell receptor (beta chain) has at least ten counts. No antigen is known for it. TCRdb called the RT-PCR reads again in MiXCR, with one record for every CDR3 protein. The sample shows 400,000 to 650,000 distinct CDR3 sequences, around 7.7% of them seen only once. This sample is part of a study of response to subunit inactivated influenza vaccine. Study-level results: It was the authors' suggestion that each seasonal influenza vaccination recruits few new T cells.

The material sequenced was PBMCs from blood, taken approximately 25 months after vaccination. The receptor's source is a man between 45 and 75 years old who received an inactivated influenza vaccine.

Here the CDR3 reads CASRATGQQPQHF. For the CDR3, the DNA is TGTGCCAGTAGGGCGACAGGGCAGCAGCCCCAGCATTTT. This chain uses TRBV19 with TRBJ1-5, with 7 bases that match TRBD1. Germline V gene sequence: CDR1 LNHDA, CDR2 SQIVND (reference sequence). V gave up 6 bases and J gave up 7 bases; unmatched junction bases: 6. The CDR3 length is 13 residues.